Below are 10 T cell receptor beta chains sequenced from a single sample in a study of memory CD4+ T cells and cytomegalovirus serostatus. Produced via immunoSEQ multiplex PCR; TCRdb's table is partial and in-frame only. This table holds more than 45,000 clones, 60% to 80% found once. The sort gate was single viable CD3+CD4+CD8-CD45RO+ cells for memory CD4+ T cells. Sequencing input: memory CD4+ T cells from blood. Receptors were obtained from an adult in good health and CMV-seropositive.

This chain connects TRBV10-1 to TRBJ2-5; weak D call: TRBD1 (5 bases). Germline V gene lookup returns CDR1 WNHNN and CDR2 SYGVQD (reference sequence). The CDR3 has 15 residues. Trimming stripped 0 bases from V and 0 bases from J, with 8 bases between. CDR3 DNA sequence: TGCGCCAGCAGTGAGTCCGCAGGGTACCAAGAGACCCAGTACTTC. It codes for CASSESAGYQETQYF.

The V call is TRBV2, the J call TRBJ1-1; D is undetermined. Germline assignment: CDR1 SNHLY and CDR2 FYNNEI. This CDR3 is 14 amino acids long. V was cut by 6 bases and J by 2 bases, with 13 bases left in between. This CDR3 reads CASRIGISNTEAFF. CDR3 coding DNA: TGTGCCAGCAGGATCGGGATCTCTAACACTGAAGCTTTCTTT. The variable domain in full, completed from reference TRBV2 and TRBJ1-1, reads EPEVTQTPSHQVTQMGQEVILRCVPISNHLYFYWYRQILGQKVEFLVSFYNNEISEKSEIFDDQFSVERPDGSNFTLKIRSTKLEDSAMYFCASRIGISNTEAFFGQGTRLTVV.

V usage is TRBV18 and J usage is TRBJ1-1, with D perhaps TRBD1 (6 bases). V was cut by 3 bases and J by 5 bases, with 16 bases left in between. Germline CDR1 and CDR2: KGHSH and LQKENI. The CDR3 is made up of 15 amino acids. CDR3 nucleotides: TGTGCCAGCTCACCCACGACAGGCGGGTGGACTGAAGCTTTCTTT. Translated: CASSPTTGGWTEAFF.

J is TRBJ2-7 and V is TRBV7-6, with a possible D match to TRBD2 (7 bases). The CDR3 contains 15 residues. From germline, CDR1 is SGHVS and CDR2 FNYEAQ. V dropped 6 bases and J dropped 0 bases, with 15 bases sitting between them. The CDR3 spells CASSRGGDSSYEQYF. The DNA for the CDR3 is TGTGCCAGCAGTCGAGGGGGGGACTCCTCCTACGAGCAGTACTTC.

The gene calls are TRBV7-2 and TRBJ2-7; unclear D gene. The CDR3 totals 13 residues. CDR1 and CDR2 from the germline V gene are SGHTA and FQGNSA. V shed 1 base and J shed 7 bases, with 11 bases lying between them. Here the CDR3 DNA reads TGTGCCAGCAGCTTAGGTGGGATTTCGGAGCAGTACTTC. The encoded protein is CASSLGGISEQYF.

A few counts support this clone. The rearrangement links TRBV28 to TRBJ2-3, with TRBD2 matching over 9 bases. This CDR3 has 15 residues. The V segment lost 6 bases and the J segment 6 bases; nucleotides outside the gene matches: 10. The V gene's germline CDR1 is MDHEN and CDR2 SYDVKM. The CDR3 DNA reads TGTGCCAGCAGCCATCTTCTAGCGGGGTCTGATACGCAGTATTTT. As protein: CASSHLLAGSDTQYF.

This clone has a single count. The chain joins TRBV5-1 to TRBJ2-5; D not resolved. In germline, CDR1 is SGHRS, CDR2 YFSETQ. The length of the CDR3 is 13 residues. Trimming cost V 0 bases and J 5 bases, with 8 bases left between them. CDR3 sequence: CASSLDVGETQYF. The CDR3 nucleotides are TGCGCCAGCAGCTTGGATGTGGGGGAGACCCAGTACTTC. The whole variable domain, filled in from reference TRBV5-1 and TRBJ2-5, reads KAGVTQTPRYLIKTRGQQVTLSCSPISGHRSVSWYQQTPGQGLQFLFEYFSETQRNKGNFPGRFSGRQFSNSRSEMNVSTLELGDSALYLCASSLDVGETQYFGPGTRLLVL.

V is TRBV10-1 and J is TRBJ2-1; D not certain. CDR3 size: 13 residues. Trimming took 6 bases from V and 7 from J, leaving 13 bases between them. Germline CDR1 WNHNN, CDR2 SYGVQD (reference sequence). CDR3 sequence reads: CASSTGTQNEQFF. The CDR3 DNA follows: TGCGCCAGCAGCACGGGCACCCAAAATGAGCAGTTCTTC.

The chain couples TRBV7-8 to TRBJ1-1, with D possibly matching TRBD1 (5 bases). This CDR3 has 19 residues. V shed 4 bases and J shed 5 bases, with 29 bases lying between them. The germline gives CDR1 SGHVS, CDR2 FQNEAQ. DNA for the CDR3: TGTGCCAGCAGCTATCATCGCAGTGGAAGGGGAGAGTGGATGACTGAAGCTTTCTTT. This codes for CASSYHRSGRGEWMTEAFF.

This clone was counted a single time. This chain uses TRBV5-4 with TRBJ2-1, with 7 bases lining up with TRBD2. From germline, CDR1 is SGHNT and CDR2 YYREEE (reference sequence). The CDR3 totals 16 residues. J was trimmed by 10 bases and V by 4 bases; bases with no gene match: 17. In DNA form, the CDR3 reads TGTGCCAGCAGCGTAGGGCCGGGGGAGGGCGGCGGGGAGCAGTTCTTC. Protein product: CASSVGPGEGGGEQFF.